This T cell receptor (beta chain) was retrieved from a study of CD8 T cells in ankylosing spondylitis. Overall study findings and caveats: Among TCR beta sequences, a motif of under ten highly homologous variants appeared characteristic of ankylosing spondylitis blood. Clones linked to disease were reported to show significant enrichment in matched ankylosing spondylitis synovial fluid. Past research had described some motif variants in reactive arthritis synovial fluid and blood. Relatively scarce in peripheral blood, disease-linked clones were CD8+.

The CDR3 is 14 residues long. The germline V and J ends were trimmed by 5 bases and 6 bases, with 14 bases remaining between them. Germline values: CDR1 SGHTA, CDR2 FQGNSA. With molecular barcodes, quantitative 5'-RACE was used to make the TCR beta libraries. One entry per CDR3 protein, called by TCRdb with MiXCR from the 5' RACE reads. Among 350,000 to 550,000 distinct CDR3 sequences listed, roughly a quarter were seen once. This clonotype was recorded a few times. Its antigen is unidentified. This receptor was obtained from a male donor with ankylosing spondylitis. The chain carries TRBV7-2 and TRBJ2-1; no firm D call. Specimen: blood, either unsorted or a sorted T cell fraction (not recorded which). DNA for the CDR3: TGTGCCAGCAGCCCCCCCGGGTATCGCAATGAGCAGTTCTTC. Protein sequence: CASSPPGYRNEQFF.